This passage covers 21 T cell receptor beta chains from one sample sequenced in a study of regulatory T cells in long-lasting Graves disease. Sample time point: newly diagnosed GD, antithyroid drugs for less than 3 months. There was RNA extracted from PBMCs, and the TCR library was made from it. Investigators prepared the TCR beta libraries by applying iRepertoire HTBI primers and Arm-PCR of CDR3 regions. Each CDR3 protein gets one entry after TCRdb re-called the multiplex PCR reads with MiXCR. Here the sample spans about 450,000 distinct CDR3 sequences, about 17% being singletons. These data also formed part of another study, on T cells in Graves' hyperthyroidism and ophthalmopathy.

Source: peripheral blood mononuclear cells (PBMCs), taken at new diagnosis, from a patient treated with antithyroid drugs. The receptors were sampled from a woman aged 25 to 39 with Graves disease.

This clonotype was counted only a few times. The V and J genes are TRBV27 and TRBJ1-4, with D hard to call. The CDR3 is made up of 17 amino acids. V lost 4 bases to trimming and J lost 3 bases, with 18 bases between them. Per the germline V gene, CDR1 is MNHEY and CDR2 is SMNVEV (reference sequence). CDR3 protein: CASSSGMLGGPNEKLFF. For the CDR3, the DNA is TGTGCCAGCAGTTCGGGGATGTTGGGCGGACCTAATGAAAAACTGTTTTTT.

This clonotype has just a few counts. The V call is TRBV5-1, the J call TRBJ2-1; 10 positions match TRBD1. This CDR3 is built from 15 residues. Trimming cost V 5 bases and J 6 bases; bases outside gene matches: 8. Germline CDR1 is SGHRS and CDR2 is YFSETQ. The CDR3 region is CASSTGTGACNEQFF. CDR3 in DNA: TGCGCCAGCAGTACCGGGACAGGGGCCTGCAATGAGCAGTTCTTC.

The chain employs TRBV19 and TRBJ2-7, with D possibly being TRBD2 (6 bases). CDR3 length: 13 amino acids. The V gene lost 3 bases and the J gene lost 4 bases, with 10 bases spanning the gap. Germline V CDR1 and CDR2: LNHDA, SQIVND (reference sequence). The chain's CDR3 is CASSIGSDYEQYF. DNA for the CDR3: TGTGCCAGTAGTATCGGGAGCGATTACGAGCAGTACTTC.

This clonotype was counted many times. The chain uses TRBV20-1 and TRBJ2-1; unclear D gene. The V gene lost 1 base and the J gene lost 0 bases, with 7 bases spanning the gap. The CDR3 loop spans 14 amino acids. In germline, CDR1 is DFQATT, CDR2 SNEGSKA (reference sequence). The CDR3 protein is CSARGWRSYNEQFF. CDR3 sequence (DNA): TGCAGTGCTAGAGGCTGGCGCTCCTACAATGAGCAGTTCTTC.

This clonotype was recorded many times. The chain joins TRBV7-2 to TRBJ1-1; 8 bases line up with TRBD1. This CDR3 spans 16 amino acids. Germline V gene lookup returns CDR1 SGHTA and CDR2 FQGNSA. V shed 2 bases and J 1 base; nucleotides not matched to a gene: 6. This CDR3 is CASSLSGQGWNTEAFF. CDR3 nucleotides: TGTGCCAGCAGCTTATCCGGACAGGGTTGGAACACTGAAGCTTTCTTT.

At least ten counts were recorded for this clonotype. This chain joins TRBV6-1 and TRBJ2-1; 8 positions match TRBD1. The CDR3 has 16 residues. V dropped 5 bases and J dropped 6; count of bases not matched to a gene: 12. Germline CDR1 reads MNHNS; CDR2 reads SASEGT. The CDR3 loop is CASSRTPGQVLNEQFF. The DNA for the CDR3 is TGTGCCAGCAGTCGAACCCCGGGACAGGTCCTCAATGAGCAGTTCTTC.

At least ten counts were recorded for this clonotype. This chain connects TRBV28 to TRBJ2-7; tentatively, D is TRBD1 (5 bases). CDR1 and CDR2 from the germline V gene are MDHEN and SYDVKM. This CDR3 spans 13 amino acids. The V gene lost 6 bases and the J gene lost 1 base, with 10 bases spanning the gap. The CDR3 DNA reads TGTGCCAGCAGATCCCCAGGGTCCTACGAGCAGTACTTC. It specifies CASRSPGSYEQYF.

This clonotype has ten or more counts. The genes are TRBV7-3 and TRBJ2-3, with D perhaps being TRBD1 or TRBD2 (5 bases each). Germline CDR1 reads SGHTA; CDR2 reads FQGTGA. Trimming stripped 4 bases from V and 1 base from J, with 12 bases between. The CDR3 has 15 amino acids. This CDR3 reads CASSWTGTGTDTQYF. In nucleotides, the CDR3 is TGTGCCAGCAGCTGGACCGGGACCGGCACAGATACGCAGTATTTT.

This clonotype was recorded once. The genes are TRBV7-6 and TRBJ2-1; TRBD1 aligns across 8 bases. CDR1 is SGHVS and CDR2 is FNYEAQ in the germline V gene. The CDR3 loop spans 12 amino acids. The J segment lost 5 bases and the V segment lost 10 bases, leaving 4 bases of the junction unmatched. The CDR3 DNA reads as TGTGCCACCCAACAGGGGGACAATGAGCAGTTCTTC. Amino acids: CATQQGDNEQFF.

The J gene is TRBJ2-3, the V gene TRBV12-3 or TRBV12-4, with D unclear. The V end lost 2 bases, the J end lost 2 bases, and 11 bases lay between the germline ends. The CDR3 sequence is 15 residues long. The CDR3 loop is CASSLWLMHTDTQYF. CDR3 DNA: TGTGCCAGCAGTTTATGGCTAATGCACACAGATACGCAGTATTTT.

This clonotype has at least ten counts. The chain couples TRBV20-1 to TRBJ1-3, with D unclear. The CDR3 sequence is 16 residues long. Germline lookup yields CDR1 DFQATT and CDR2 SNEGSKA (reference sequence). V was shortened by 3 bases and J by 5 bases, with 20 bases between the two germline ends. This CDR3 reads CSARGPASGLRNTIYF. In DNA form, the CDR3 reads TGCAGTGCTAGGGGCCCTGCTAGCGGTCTAAGAAACACCATATATTTT.

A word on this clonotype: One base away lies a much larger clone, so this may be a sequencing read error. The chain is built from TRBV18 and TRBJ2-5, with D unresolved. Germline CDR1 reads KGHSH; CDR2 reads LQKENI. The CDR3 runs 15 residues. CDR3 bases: TGTGCCAGCTCACCACCAGGACCTGACCAAGAGACCCAGTGCTTC. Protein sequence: CASSPPGPDQETQCF.

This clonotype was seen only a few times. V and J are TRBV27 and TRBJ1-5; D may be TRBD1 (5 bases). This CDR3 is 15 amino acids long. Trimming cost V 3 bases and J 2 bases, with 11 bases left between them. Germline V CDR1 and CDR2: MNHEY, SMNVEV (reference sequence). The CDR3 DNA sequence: TGTGCCAGCAGTTTTGGGGGGTATGGCAATCAGCCCCAGCATTTT. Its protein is CASSFGGYGNQPQHF.

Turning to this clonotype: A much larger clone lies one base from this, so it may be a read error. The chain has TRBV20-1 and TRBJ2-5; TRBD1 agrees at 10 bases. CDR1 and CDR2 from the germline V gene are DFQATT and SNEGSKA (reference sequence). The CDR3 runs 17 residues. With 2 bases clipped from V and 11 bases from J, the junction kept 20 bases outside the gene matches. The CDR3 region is CSARRAGTGAIYNEQYF. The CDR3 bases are TGCAGTGCTAGACGTGCCGGGACAGGGGCCATCTACAATGAGCAGTACTTC.

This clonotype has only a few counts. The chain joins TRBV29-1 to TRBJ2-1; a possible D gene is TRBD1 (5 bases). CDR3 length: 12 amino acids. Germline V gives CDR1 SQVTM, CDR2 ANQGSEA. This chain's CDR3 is CGAPSSYNEQFF. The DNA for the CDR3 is TGCGGGGCGCCGAGCTCCTACAATGAGCAGTTCTTC.

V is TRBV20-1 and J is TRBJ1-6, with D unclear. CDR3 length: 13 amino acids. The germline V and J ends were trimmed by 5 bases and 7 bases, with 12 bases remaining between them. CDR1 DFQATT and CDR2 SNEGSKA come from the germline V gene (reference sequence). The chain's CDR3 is CSAGVSENSPLHF. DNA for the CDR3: TGCAGTGCTGGGGTTTCGGAGAATTCACCCCTCCACTTT.

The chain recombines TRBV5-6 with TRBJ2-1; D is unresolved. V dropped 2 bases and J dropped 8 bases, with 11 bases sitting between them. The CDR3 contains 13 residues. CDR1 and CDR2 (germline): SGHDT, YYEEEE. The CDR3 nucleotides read TGTGCCAGCAGCTTAAGTATGTCTCATGAGCAGTTCTTC. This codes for CASSLSMSHEQFF.

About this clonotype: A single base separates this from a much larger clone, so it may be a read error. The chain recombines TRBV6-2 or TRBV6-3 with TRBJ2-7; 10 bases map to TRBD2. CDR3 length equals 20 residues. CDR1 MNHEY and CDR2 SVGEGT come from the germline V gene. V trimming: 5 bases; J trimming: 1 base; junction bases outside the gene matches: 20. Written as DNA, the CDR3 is TGTGCCAGCAGTGGAAACCAAAGAGCTAGCGGGAGATCCGGATCCTACGAGCAGTACTTC. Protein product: CASSGNQRASGRSGSYEQYF.

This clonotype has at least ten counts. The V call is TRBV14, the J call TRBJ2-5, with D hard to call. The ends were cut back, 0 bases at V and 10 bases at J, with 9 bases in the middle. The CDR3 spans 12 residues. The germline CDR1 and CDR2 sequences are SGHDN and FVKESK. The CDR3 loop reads CASSQDRRVQYF. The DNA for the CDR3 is TGTGCCAGCAGCCAAGATCGGCGAGTCCAGTACTTC.

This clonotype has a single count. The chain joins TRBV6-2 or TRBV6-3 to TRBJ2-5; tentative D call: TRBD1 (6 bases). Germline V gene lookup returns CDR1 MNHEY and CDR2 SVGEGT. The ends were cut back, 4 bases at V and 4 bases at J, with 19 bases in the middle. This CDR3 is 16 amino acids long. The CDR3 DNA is TGTGCCAGCAGTTCCTCCCTAGCAGGGGATCTAGAGACCCAGTACTTC. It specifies CASSSSLAGDLETQYF.

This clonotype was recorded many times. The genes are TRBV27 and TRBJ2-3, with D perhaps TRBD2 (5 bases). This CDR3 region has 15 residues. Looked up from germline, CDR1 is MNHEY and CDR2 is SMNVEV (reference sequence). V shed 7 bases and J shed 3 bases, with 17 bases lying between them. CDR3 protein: CASILRGSPTDTQYF. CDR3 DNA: TGTGCCAGCATCCTTCGAGGGAGCCCGACAGATACGCAGTATTTT.